The 15 T cell receptor beta chains below all came from one sample that was sequenced in a study of blood T cell repertoires in COVID-19. Clones were sequenced by immunoSEQ multiplex PCR, and TCRdb holds only the in-frame ones, with some missing. The data hold roughly 91,000 clones, with over 75% observed a single time. Sequencing used peripheral blood. These receptors all stem from a man aged 65 to 79 with acute or convalescent COVID-19.

The CDR3 DNA follows: TGTGCCAGTAGTATGAGGGACAGGCTGAACACTGAAGCTTTCTTT. It encodes CASSMRDRLNTEAFF. V and J are TRBV19 and TRBJ1-1; 8 bases fit TRBD1. Germline V gives CDR1 LNHDA, CDR2 SQIVND (reference sequence). The ends lost 3 bases at V and 0 bases at J; junction bases unmatched: 3. This CDR3 is 15 amino acids long.

In its sample, this clone was seen a few times. This sequence joins TRBV5-4 and TRBJ2-7; the match to TRBD2 covers 11 bases. Germline V gene data show CDR1 as SGHNT and CDR2 as YYREEE (reference sequence). The CDR3 covers 15 residues. The junction had 5 bases not matched to a gene; V was cut back by 4 bases and J by 2 bases. In DNA form, the CDR3 reads TGTGCCAGCAGCGTAGGGACTAGCGGAACCTACGAGCAGTACTTC. Amino acid sequence: CASSVGTSGTYEQYF.

The CDR3 here is CASSIQGGDIQYF. In nucleotides, the CDR3 is TGTGCCAGTAGTATACAGGGAGGGGACATTCAGTACTTC. The chain uses TRBV19 and TRBJ2-4; TRBD2 aligns across 7 bases. The CDR3 contains 13 residues. CDR1 LNHDA and CDR2 SQIVND come from the germline V gene (reference sequence). After removal of 2 bases from V and 8 bases from J, the junction contained 3 bases not matched to a gene.

This clone was detected many times. The sample holds other DNA sequences that translate to the same CDR3. The rearrangement uses TRBV5-1 and TRBJ2-7; possible D gene TRBD2, 5 bases. Germline V gives CDR1 SGHRS, CDR2 YFSETQ. Trimming pared 0 bases from V and 2 bases from J, leaving 9 bases between. The CDR3 has 14 amino acids. The CDR3 loop reads CASSLDGVPYEQYF. The CDR3 region has the DNA TGCGCCAGCAGCTTGGACGGGGTCCCCTACGAGCAGTACTTC.

The V call is TRBV2, the J call TRBJ2-7; D not resolved. Germline V gene lookup returns CDR1 SNHLY and CDR2 FYNNEI. The CDR3 is made up of 11 amino acids. The ends were cut back, 3 bases at V and 4 bases at J, with 4 bases in the middle. The CDR3 region is CASSDFYEQYF. Here the CDR3 DNA reads TGTGCCAGCAGTGACTTTTACGAGCAGTACTTC.

In this sample, this clone turned up once. The chain links TRBV29-1 to TRBJ2-4; tentative D call: TRBD2 (5 bases). Trimming stripped 4 bases from V and 1 base from J, with 5 bases between. Looked up from germline, CDR1 is SQVTM and CDR2 is ANQGSEA. The CDR3 contains 12 residues. CDR3 residues: CSVGGAKNIQYF. Written as DNA, the CDR3 is TGCAGCGTTGGCGGGGCCAAAAACATTCAGTACTTC.

The rearrangement joins TRBV6-1 to TRBJ1-5; TRBD1 might be the D (6 bases). V was pared by 0 bases and J by 0 bases, with 12 bases between. The CDR3 runs to 17 residues. The germline V gene encodes CDR1 MNHNS and CDR2 SASEGT. DNA of the CDR3: TGTGCCAGCAGTGAAGCGCGGGGGGCCTATAGCAATCAGCCCCAGCATTTT. As protein: CASSEARGAYSNQPQHF.

The rearrangement joins TRBV7-2 to TRBJ2-2; unclear D gene. CDR1 and CDR2 (germline): SGHTA, FQGNSA. V was pared by 1 base and J by 5 bases, with 8 bases between. The CDR3 runs 14 residues. CDR3 protein: CASSLDSSTGELFF. DNA for the CDR3: TGTGCCAGCAGCTTAGACTCTTCTACCGGGGAGCTGTTTTTT.

This chain uses TRBV6-5 with TRBJ1-2; D uncertain. CDR3 length equals 13 residues. The V gene's germline CDR1 is MNHEY and CDR2 SVGAGI. V shed 11 bases and J shed 6 bases, with 19 bases lying between them. The CDR3, as DNA: TGTGCCTCGCTTAGGCAAGGAGACCATGGCTACACCTTC. Protein sequence: CASLRQGDHGYTF.

The chain uses TRBV7-6 and TRBJ2-1; the D is unclear. This CDR3 has 14 amino acids. The V gene's germline CDR1 is SGHVS and CDR2 FNYEAQ. Trimming took off 2 bases at V and 5 bases at J, with 10 bases between the two ends. CDR3 DNA sequence: TGTGCCAGCAGCTTACTCCCGTCTCACAATGAGCAGTTCTTC. It is translated as CASSLLPSHNEQFF.

The chain carries TRBV18 and TRBJ1-1; 7 bases are a match to TRBD1. The CDR3 runs to 14 residues. The V gene end was trimmed by 0 bases and the J gene end by 3 bases; junction bases not matched to a gene: 1. Germline CDR1 KGHSH, CDR2 LQKENI. The CDR3, as DNA: TGTGCCAGCTCACCACCGGGACAGCACACTGAAGCTTTCTTT. This sequence encodes CASSPPGQHTEAFF.

J is TRBJ1-3 and V is TRBV28; the match to TRBD1 covers 10 bases. This CDR3 contains 16 residues. Germline V CDR1 and CDR2: MDHEN, SYDVKM. J lost 3 bases, V lost 3 bases, and 5 bases had no gene match. This chain's CDR3 is CASSLMTGGDGNTIYF. The CDR3 DNA is TGTGCCAGCAGTTTGATGACAGGGGGCGATGGAAACACCATATATTTT. The full variable domain, its missing parts supplied by reference TRBV28 and TRBJ1-3, is DVKVTQSSRYLVKRTGEKVFLECVQDMDHENMFWYRQDPGLGLRLIYFSYDVKMKEKGDIPEGYSVSREKKERFSLILESASTNQTSMYLCASSLMTGGDGNTIYFGEGSWLTVV.

The rearrangement links TRBV10-1 to TRBJ2-1, with 8 bases that match TRBD2. There are 15 residues in the CDR3. Germline loops: CDR1 WNHNN, CDR2 SYGVQD (reference sequence). Losses at the gene ends were 3 bases for V and 2 bases for J; bases not matched to a gene: 3. The chain's CDR3 is CASSELAATYNEQFF. The CDR3 bases are TGCGCCAGCAGTGAACTAGCGGCGACCTACAATGAGCAGTTCTTC.

The chain combines TRBV6-2 or TRBV6-3 with TRBJ2-3; D gene ambiguous. Trimming shortened V by 5 bases and J by 7 bases, and 10 bases separated the two germline ends. The germline V gene encodes CDR1 MNHEY and CDR2 SVGEGT. The CDR3 consists of 12 residues. The CDR3 DNA reads TGTGCCAGCAGTACGGGTTACAATACGCAGTATTTT. It specifies CASSTGYNTQYF.

The V and J genes are TRBV5-4 and TRBJ1-6; D possibly corresponds to TRBD1 (5 bases). The V gene lost 4 bases and the J gene lost 0 bases, with 20 bases spanning the gap. This CDR3 is 19 amino acids long. CDR1 and CDR2 from the germline V gene are SGHNT and YYREEE (reference sequence). The CDR3 DNA is TGTGCCAGCAGCCACAGATCCCAACAGGCGAGCTCCTATAATTCACCCCTCCACTTT. Its protein product is CASSHRSQQASSYNSPLHF.